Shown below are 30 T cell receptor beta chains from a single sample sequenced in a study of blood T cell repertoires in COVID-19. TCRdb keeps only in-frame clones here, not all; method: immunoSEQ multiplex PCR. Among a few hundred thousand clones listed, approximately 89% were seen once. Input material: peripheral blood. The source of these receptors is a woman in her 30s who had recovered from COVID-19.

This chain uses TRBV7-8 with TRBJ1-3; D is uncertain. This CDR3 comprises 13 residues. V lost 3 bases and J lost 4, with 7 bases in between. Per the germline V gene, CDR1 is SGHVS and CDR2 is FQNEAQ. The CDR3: CASSFIVGNTIYF. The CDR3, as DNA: TGTGCCAGCAGCTTTATCGTCGGAAACACCATATATTTT.

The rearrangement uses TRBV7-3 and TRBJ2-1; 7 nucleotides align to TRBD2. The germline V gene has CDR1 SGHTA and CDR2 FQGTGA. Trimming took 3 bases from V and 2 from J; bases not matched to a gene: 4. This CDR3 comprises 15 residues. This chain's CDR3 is CASSFLRGAYNEQFF. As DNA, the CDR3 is TGTGCCAGCAGCTTTTTACGGGGGGCCTACAATGAGCAGTTCTTC.

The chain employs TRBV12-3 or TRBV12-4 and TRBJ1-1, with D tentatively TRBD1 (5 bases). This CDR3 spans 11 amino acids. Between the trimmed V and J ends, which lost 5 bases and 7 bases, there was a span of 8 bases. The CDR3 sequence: CASSKGIEAFF. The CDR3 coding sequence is TGTGCCAGCAGTAAGGGGATTGAAGCTTTCTTT.

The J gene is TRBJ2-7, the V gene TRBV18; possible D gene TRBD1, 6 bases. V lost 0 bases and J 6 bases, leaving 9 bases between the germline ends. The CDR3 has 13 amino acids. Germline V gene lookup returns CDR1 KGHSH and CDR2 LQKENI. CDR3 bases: TGTGCCAGCTCACCACCACAGGGCGGCGAGCAGTACTTC. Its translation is CASSPPQGGEQYF.

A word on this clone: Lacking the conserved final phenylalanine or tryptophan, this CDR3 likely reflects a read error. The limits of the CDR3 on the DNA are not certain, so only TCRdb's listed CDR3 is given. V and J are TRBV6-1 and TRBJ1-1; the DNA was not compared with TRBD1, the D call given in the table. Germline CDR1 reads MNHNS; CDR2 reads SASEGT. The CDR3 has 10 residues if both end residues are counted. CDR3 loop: CASSEAWDRL.

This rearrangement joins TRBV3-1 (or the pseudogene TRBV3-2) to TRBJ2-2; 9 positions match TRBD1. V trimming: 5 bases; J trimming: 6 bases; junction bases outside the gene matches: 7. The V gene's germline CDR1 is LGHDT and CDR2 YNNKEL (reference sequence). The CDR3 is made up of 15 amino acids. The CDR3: CASSTGTGLPGELFF. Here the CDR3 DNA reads TGTGCCAGCAGCACCGGGACAGGGCTCCCCGGGGAGCTGTTTTTT.

This chain's CDR3 is CASSHQGAGMNTEAFF. CDR3 nucleotide sequence: TGTGCCAGCAGCCATCAGGGGGCGGGAATGAACACTGAAGCTTTCTTT. The rearrangement uses TRBV7-2 and TRBJ1-1; 8 nucleotides match TRBD1. Trimming at V came to 5 bases and at J to 0 bases, leaving 8 bases not matched to a gene. Germline V gene lookup returns CDR1 SGHTA and CDR2 FQGNSA. The CDR3 runs to 16 residues. Looking up the rest from reference TRBV7-2 and TRBJ1-1 gives the full variable domain: GAGVSQSPSNKVTEKGKDVELRCDPISGHTALYWYRQSLGQGLEFLIYFQGNSAPDKSGLPSDRFSAERTGGSVSTLTIQRTQQEDSAVYLCASSHQGAGMNTEAFFGQGTRLTVV.

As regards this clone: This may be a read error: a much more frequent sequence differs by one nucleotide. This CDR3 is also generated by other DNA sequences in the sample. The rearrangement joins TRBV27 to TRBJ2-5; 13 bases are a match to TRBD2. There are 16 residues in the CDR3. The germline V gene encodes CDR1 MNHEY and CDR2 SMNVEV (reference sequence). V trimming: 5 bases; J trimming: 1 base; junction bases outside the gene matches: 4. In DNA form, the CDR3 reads TGTGCCAGCAGTCCTCGGACTAGCGGGGGCCAAGAGACCCAGTACTTC. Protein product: CASSPRTSGGQETQYF.

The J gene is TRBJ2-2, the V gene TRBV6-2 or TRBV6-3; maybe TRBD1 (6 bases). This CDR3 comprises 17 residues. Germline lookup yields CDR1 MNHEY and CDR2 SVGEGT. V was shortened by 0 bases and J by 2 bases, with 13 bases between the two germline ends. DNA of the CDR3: TGTGCCAGCAGTTACTCAGGGGACAAACTTAACACCGGGGAGCTGTTTTTT. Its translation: CASSYSGDKLNTGELFF.

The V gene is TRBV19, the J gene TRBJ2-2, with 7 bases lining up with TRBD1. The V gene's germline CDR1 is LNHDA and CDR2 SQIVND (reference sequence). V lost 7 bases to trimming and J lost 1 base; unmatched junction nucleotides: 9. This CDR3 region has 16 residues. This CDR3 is CASTADRAQNTGELFF. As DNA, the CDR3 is TGTGCCAGTACTGCCGACAGGGCGCAGAACACCGGGGAGCTGTTTTTT.

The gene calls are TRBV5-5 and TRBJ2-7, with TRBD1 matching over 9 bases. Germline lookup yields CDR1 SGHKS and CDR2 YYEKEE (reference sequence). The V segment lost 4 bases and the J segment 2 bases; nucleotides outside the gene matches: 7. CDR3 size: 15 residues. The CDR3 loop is CASSPGTGRTYEQYF. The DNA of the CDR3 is TGTGCCAGCAGCCCGGGGACAGGGCGTACCTACGAGCAGTACTTC.

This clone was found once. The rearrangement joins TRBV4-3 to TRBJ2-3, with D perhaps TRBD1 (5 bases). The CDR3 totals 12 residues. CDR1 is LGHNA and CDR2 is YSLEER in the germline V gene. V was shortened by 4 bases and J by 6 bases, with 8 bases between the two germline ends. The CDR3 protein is CASSPQGDTQYF. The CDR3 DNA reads TGCGCCAGCAGCCCCCAGGGCGATACGCAGTATTTT.

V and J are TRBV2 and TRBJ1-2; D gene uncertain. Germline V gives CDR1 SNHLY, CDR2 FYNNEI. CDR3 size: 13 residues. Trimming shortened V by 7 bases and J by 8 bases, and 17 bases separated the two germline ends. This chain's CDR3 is CASIRQPEEGYTF. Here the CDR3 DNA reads TGTGCCAGCATTCGCCAGCCCGAGGAGGGCTACACCTTC. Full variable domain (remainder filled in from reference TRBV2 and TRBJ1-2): EPEVTQTPSHQVTQMGQEVILRCVPISNHLYFYWYRQILGQKVEFLVSFYNNEISEKSEIFDDQFSVERPDGSNFTLKIRSTKLEDSAMYFCASIRQPEEGYTFGSGTRLTVV.

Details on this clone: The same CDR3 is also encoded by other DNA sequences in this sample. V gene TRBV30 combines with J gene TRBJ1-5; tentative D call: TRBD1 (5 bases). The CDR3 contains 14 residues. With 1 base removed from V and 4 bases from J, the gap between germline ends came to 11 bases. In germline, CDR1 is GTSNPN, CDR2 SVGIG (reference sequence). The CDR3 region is CAWSGQGGNQPQHF. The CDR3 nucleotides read TGTGCCTGGAGTGGGCAGGGAGGAAATCAGCCCCAGCATTTT.

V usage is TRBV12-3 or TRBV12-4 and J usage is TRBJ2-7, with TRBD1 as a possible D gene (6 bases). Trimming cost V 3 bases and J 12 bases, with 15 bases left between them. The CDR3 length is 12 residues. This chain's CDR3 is CASSFRSQGLYF. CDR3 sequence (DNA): TGTGCCAGCAGTTTCCGCTCCCAGGGGTTGTACTTC.

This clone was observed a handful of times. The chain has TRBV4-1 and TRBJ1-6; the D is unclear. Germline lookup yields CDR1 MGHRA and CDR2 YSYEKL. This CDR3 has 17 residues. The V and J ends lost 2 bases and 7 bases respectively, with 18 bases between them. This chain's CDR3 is CASSQSLGVRRNSPLHF. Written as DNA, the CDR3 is TGCGCCAGCAGCCAATCGTTGGGTGTACGGCGGAATTCACCCCTCCACTTT.

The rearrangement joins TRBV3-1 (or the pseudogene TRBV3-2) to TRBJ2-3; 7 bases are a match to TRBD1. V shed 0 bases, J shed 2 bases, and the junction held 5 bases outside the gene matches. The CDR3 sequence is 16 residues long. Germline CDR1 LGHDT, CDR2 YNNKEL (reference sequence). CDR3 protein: CASSQDLTGVTDTQYF. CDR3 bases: TGTGCCAGCAGCCAAGATCTTACAGGGGTCACAGATACGCAGTATTTT.

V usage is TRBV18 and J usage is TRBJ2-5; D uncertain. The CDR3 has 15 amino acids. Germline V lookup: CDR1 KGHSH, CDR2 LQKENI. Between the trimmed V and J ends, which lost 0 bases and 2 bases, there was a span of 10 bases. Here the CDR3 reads CASSPPQPLQETQYF. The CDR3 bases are TGTGCCAGCTCACCACCACAGCCCCTACAAGAGACCCAGTACTTC.

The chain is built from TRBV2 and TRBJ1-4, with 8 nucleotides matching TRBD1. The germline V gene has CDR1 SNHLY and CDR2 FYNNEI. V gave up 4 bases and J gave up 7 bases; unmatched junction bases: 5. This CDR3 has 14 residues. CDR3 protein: CASSGDRSTEKLFF. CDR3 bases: TGTGCCAGCAGTGGGGACAGGAGCACTGAAAAACTGTTTTTT.

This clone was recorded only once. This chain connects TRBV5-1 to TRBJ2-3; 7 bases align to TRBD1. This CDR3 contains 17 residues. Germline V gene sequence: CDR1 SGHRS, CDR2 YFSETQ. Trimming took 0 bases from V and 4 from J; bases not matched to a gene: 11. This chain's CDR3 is CASSLGQGIMGADTQYF. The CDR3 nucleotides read TGCGCCAGCAGCTTGGGACAGGGTATCATGGGCGCAGATACGCAGTATTTT.

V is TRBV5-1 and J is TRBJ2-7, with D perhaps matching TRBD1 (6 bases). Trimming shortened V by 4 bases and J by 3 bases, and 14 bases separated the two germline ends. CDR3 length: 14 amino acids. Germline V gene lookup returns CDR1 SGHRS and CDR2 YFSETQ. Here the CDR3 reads CASSEQQGYYEQYF. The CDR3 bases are TGCGCCAGCAGCGAACAACAGGGTTACTACGAGCAGTACTTC.

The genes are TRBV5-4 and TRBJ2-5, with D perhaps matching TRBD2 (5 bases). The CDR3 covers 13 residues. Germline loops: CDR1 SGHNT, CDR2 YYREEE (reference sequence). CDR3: CASRASWQETQYF. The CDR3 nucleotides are TGTGCTTCGCGGGCTAGCTGGCAAGAGACCCAGTACTTC.

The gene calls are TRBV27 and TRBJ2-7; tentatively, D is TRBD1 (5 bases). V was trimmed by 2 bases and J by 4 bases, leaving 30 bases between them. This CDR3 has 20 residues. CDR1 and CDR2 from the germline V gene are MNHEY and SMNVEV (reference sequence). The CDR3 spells CASSLNPGRTPISQRYEQYF. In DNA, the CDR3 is TGTGCCAGCAGTTTAAACCCCGGCAGGACACCCATTTCCCAGCGTTACGAGCAGTACTTC.

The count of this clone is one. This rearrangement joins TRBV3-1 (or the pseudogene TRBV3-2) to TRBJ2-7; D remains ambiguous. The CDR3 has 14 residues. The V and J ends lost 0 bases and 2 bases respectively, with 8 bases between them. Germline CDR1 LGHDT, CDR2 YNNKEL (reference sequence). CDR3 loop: CASSQEPQTYEQYF. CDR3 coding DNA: TGTGCCAGCAGCCAAGAGCCACAGACCTACGAGCAGTACTTC.

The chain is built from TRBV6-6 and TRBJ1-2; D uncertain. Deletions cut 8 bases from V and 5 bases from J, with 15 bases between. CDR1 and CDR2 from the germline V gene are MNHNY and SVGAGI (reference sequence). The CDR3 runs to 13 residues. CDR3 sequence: CASRFQEGYGYTF. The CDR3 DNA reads TGTGCCAGCCGATTCCAAGAGGGTTATGGCTACACCTTC.

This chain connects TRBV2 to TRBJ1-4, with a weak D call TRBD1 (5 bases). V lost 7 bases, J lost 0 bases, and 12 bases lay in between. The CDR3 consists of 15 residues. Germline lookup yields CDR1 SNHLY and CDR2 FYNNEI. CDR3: CASKNFRATNEKLFF. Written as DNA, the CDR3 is TGTGCCAGCAAAAATTTCAGGGCAACTAATGAAAAACTGTTTTTT.

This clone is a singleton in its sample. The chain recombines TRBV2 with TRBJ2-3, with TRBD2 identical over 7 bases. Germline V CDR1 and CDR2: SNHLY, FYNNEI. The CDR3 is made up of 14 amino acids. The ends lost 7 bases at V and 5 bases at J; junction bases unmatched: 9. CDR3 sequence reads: CASISGEAVDTQYF. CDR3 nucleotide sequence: TGTGCCAGCATCAGCGGGGAAGCTGTAGATACGCAGTATTTT. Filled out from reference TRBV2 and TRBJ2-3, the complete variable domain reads EPEVTQTPSHQVTQMGQEVILRCVPISNHLYFYWYRQILGQKVEFLVSFYNNEISEKSEIFDDQFSVERPDGSNFTLKIRSTKLEDSAMYFCASISGEAVDTQYFGPGTRLTVL.

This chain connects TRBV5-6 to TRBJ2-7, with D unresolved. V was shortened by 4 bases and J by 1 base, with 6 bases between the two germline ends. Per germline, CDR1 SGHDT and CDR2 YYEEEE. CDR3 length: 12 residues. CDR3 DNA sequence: TGTGCCAGCAGCCTTCAGTCCTACGAGCAGTACTTC. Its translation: CASSLQSYEQYF.

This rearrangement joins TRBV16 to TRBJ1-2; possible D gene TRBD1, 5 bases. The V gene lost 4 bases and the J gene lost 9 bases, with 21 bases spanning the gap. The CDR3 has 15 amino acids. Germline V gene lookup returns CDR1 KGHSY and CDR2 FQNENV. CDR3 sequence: CASSLLQAGESSYTF. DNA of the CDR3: TGTGCCAGCAGCCTTCTACAGGCTGGGGAAAGCAGCTACACCTTC. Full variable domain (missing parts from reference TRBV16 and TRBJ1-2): GEEVAQTPKHLVRGEGQKAKLYCAPIKGHSYVFWYQQVLKNEFKFLISFQNENVFDETGMPKERFSAKCLPNSPCSLEIQATKLEDSAVYFCASSLLQAGESSYTFGSGTRLTVV.

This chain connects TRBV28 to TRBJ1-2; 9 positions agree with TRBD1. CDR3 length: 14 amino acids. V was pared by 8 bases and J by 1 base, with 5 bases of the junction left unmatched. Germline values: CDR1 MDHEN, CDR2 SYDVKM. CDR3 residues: CASHRGLINYGYTF. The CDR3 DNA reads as TGTGCCAGCCACAGGGGGCTCATTAACTATGGCTACACCTTC.